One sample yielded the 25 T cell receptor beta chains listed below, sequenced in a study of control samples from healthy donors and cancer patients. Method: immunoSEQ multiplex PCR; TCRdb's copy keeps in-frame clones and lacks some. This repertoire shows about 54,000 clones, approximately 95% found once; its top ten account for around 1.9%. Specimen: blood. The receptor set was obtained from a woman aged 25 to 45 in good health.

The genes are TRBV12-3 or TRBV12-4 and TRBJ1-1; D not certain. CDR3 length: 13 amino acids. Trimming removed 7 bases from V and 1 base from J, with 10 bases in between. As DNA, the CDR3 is TGTGCCAGCAAAGAAGTGGGGAACACTGAAGCTTTCTTT. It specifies CASKEVGNTEAFF.

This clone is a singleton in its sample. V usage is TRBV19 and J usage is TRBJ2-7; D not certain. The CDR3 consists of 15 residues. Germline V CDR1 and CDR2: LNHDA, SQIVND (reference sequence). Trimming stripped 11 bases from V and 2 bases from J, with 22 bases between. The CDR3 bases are TGTGCCTGCCCCTCCCGCCACTCGAGAGCCTACGAGCAGTACTTC. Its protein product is CACPSRHSRAYEQYF. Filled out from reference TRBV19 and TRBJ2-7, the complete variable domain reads DGGITQSPKYLFRKEGQNVTLSCEQNLNHDAMYWYRQDPGQGLRLIYYSQIVNDFQKGDIAEGYSVSREKKESFPLTVTSAQKNPTAFYLCACPSRHSRAYEQYFGPGTRLTVT.

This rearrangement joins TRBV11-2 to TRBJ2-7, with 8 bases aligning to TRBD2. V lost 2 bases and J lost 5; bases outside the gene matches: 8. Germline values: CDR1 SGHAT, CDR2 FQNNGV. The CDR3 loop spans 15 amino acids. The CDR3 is CASSLSSGGIDEQYF. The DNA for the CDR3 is TGTGCCAGCAGCTTAAGCTCGGGAGGGATAGACGAGCAGTACTTC.

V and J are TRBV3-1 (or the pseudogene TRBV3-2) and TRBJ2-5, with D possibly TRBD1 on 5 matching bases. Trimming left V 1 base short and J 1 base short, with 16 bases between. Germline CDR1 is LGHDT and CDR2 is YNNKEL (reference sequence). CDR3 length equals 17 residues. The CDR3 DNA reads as TGTGCCAGCAGCCAAGGAGCTAACAGGATCCCCCAAGAGACCCAGTACTTC. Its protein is CASSQGANRIPQETQYF.

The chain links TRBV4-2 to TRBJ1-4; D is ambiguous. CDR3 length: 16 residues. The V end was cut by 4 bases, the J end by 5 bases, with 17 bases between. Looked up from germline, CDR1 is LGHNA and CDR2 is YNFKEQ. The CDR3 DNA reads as TGTGCCAGCAGCCCTATCGACGTTCGACGGAATGAAAAACTGTTTTTT. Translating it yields CASSPIDVRRNEKLFF.

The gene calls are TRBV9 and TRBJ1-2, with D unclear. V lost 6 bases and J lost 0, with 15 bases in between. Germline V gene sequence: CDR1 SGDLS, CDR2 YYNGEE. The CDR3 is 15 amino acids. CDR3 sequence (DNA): TGTGCCAGCACCGCCGGGGTACAGACTAACTATGGCTACACCTTC. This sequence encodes CASTAGVQTNYGYTF.

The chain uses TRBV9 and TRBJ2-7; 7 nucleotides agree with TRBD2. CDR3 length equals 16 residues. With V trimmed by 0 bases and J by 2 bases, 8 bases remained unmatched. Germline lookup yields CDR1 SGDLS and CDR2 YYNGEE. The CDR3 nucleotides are TGTGCCAGCAGCGTAGGGGCGGGGGACTCCCCCTACGAGCAGTACTTC. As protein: CASSVGAGDSPYEQYF.

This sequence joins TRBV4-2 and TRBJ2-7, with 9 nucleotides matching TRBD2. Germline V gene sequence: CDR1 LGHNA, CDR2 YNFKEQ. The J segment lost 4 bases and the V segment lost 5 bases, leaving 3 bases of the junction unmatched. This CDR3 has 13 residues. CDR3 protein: CASSTTSGYEQYF. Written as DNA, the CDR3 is TGTGCCAGCAGCACGACTAGCGGATACGAGCAGTACTTC.

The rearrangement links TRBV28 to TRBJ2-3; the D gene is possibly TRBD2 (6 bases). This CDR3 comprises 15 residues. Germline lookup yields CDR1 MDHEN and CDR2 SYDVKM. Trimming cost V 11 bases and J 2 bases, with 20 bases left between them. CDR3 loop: CACLATGRATDTQYF. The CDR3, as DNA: TGTGCCTGCCTAGCGACTGGTCGTGCCACAGATACGCAGTATTTT.

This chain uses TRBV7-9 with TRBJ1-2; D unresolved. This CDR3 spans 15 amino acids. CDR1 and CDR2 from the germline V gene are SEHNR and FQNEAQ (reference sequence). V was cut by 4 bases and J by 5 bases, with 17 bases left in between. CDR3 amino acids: CASSYEGGSWYGYTF. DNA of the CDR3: TGTGCCAGCAGCTATGAGGGCGGATCCTGGTATGGCTACACCTTC.

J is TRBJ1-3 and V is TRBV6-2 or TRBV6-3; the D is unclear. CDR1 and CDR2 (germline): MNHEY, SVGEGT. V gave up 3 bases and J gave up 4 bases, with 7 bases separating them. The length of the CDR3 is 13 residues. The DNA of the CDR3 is TGTGCCAGCAGTTATCCAGCCGGAAACACCATATATTTT. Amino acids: CASSYPAGNTIYF.

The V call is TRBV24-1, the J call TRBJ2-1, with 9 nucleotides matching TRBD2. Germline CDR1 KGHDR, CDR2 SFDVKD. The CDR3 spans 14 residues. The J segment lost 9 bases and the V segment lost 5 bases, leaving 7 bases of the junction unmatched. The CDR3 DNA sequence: TGTGCCACCAGTGGTCCAGCGGGAGGCGGTGAGCAGTTCTTC. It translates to CATSGPAGGGEQFF.

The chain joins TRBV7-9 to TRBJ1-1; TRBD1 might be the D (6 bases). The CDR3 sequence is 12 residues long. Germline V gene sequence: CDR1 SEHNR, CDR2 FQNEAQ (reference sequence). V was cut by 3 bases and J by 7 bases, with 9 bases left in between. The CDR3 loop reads CASSLEGGEAFF. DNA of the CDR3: TGTGCCAGCAGCTTGGAGGGGGGTGAAGCTTTCTTT. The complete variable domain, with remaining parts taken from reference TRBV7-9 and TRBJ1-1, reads DTGVSQNPRHKITKRGQNVTFRCDPISEHNRLYWYRQTLGQGPEFLTYFQNEAQLEKSRLLSDRFSAERPKGSFSTLEIQRTEQGDSAMYLCASSLEGGEAFFGQGTRLTVV.

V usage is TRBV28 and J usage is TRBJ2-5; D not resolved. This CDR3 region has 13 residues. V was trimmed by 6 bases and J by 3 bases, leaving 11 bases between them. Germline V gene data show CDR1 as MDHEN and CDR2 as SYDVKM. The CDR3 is CASRALWEETQYF. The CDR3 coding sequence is TGTGCCAGCAGAGCACTGTGGGAAGAGACCCAGTACTTC.

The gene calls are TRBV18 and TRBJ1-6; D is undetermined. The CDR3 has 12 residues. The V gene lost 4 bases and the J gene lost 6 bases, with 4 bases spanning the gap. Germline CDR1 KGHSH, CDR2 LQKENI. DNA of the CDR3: TGTGCCAGCTCACAGGGTAATTCACCCCTCCACTTT. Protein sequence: CASSQGNSPLHF.

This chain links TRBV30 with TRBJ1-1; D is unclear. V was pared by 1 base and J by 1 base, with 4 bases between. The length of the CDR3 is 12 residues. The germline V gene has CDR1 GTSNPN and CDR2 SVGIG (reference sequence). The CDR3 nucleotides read TGTGCCTGGAGTGGGCGGAACACTGAAGCTTTCTTT. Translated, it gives CAWSGRNTEAFF.

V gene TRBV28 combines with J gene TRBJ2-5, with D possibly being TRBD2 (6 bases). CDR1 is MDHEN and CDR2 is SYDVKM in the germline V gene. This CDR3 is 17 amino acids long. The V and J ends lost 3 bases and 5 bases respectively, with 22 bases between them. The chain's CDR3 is CASSLLGVGSGGETQYF. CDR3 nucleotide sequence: TGTGCCAGCAGTTTGCTAGGTGTCGGCTCCGGAGGGGAGACCCAGTACTTC.

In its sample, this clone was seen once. The CDR3 DNA reads TGTGCTAGTGGCCGGACAGGGCTCGGGGGGCAGTTCTTC. Translated, it gives CASGRTGLGGQFF. The chain joins TRBV12-5 to TRBJ2-1; TRBD1 aligns across 8 bases. The J segment lost 12 bases and the V segment lost 6 bases, leaving 10 bases of the junction unmatched. The CDR3 is 13 amino acids. In germline, CDR1 is LGHNT, CDR2 FRNRAP.

CDR3 sequence reads: CASSVRRGEYTEAFF. In nucleotides, the CDR3 is TGTGCCAGCAGCGTCCGACGGGGGGAGTACACTGAAGCTTTCTTT. V usage is TRBV11-2 and J usage is TRBJ1-1, with a weak D call TRBD1 (5 bases). In germline, CDR1 is SGHAT, CDR2 FQNNGV. Deletions cut 5 bases from V and 3 bases from J, with 16 bases between. The length of the CDR3 is 15 residues.

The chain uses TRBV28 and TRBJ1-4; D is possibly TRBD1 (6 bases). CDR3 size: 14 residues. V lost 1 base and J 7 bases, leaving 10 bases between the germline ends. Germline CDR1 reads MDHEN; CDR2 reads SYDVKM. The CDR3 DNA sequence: TGTGCCAGCAGTTTATATTCGACAGGTGAAAAACTGTTTTTT. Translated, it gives CASSLYSTGEKLFF.

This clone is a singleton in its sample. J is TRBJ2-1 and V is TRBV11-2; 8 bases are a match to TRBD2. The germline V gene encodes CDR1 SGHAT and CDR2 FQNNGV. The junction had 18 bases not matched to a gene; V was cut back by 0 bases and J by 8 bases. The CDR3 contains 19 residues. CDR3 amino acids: CASSLDWMGEAGEVDEQFF. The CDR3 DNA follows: TGTGCCAGCAGCTTAGATTGGATGGGAGAAGCGGGAGAGGTGGATGAGCAGTTCTTC.

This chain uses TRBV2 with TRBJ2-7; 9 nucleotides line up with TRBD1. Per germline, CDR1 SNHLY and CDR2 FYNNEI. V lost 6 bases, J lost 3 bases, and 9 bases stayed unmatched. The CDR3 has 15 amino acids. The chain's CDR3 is CASSEGQGEDYEQYF. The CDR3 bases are TGTGCCAGCAGCGAGGGACAGGGAGAAGACTACGAGCAGTACTTC.

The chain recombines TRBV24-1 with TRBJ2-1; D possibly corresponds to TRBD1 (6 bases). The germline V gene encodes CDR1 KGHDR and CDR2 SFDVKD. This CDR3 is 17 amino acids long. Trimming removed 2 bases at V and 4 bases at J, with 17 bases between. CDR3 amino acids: CATSDYGGGRGYNEQFF. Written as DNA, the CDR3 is TGTGCCACCAGTGATTACGGTGGGGGCAGGGGATACAATGAGCAGTTCTTC.

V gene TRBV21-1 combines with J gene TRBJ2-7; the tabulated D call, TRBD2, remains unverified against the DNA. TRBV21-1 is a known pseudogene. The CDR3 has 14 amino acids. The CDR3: CASREREVGGEQYF. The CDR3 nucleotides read TGTGCCAGTCGGGAGCGGGAGGTAGGTGGGGAGCAGTACTTC.

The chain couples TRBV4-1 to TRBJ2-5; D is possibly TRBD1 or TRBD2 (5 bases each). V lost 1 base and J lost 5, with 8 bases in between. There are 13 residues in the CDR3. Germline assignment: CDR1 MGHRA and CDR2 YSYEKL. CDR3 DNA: TGCGCCAGCAGCCAAGTAGGGGACGAGACCCAGTACTTC. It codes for CASSQVGDETQYF.